Reported below is one T cell receptor beta chain. Its antigen is unknown. The sample belongs to a study of cytomegalovirus exposure and HLA in healthy donors. Study-level findings and limits: Later work showed greater clonal expansion in HLA-associated TCR beta chains than in equally common others. The likely explanation for a cluster of highly shared sequence variants was sequencing artifact. Immune exposure information comprised only CMV serostatus.

Each donor was healthy, and each was a bone marrow donor. In the PCR, 60 Vbeta and 13 Jbeta primers were used. The data were produced by immunoSEQ multiplex PCR, yet TCRdb's version contains in-frame clones alone and is incomplete. The data hold roughly 130,000 clones, with about four fifths observed a single time. V was clipped by 6 bases and J by 1 base, with 21 bases between them. The CDR3 sequence is 17 residues long. CDR1 and CDR2 from the germline V gene are LNHDA and SQIVND (reference sequence). The V and J genes are TRBV19 and TRBJ2-5; D is possibly TRBD1 (6 bases). This sequence was found in a man aged 18 to 30 in good health and CMV-seronegative. Sequencing used PBMCs. CDR3: CASSHLRQDRRQETQYF. CDR3 coding DNA: TGTGCCAGTAGCCACCTACGACAGGACCGACGCCAAGAGACCCAGTACTTC.